Below are 18 T cell receptor beta chains sequenced from a single sample in a study of blood T cell repertoires in COVID-19. Some clones are missing from TCRdb's copy, which holds only in-frame ones; the method was immunoSEQ multiplex PCR. Of roughly 150,000 clones listed, about 81% are singletons. The sample taken for sequencing was peripheral blood. These receptors all stem from a man between 60 and 70 years old with active or convalescent COVID-19.

The chain joins TRBV9 to TRBJ2-1, with 10 bases fitting TRBD1. CDR3 length: 17 residues. With 0 bases clipped from V and 4 bases from J, the junction kept 7 bases outside the gene matches. Germline lookup yields CDR1 SGDLS and CDR2 YYNGEE. CDR3 coding DNA: TGTGCCAGCAGCGTAGCTAGGGGACAGGGGAGGTACAATGAGCAGTTCTTC. Its protein is CASSVARGQGRYNEQFF.

The V gene is TRBV19, the J gene TRBJ1-1; 10 bases fit TRBD1. This CDR3 has 14 residues. V lost 4 bases, J lost 4 bases, and 3 bases stayed unmatched. Germline CDR1 LNHDA, CDR2 SQIVND (reference sequence). The CDR3 loop is CASSTGQGFTEAFF. CDR3 in DNA: TGTGCCAGTAGTACGGGACAGGGGTTCACTGAAGCTTTCTTT.

The J gene is TRBJ2-2, the V gene TRBV15, with D possibly being TRBD2 (5 bases). The CDR3 length is 12 residues. Between the trimmed V and J ends, which lost 4 bases and 7 bases, there was a span of 7 bases. Germline CDR1 is LNHNV and CDR2 is YYDKDF (reference sequence). CDR3 nucleotide sequence: TGTGCCACCAGCATAGACTACGGGGAGCTGTTTTTT. Protein sequence: CATSIDYGELFF.

This clone was recorded a few times. The chain links TRBV5-4 to TRBJ2-2; a possible D gene is TRBD1 (6 bases). CDR3 length: 15 amino acids. Germline V lookup: CDR1 SGHNT, CDR2 YYREEE (reference sequence). V lost 0 bases, J lost 4 bases, and 10 bases lay in between. DNA for the CDR3: TGTGCCAGCAGCTTGGGTGGCAGGGGCACCGGGGAGCTGTTTTTT. It yields the protein CASSLGGRGTGELFF.

This chain uses TRBV7-2 with TRBJ2-4; TRBD2 agrees at 12 bases. The CDR3 loop spans 14 amino acids. Trimming took 5 bases from V and 9 from J; bases not matched to a gene: 5. Germline loops: CDR1 SGHTA, CDR2 FQGNSA. The DNA for the CDR3 is TGTGCCAGCAGCACTGGGACTAGCGGGCCCATTCAGTACTTC. Amino acids: CASSTGTSGPIQYF.

The chain employs TRBV5-1 and TRBJ1-1, with TRBD1 matching 7 bases. This CDR3 region has 14 residues. Trimming cost V 3 bases and J 0 bases; bases outside gene matches: 2. In germline, CDR1 is SGHRS, CDR2 YFSETQ. CDR3 sequence reads: CASSSQGMNTEAFF. The CDR3 DNA reads as TGCGCCAGCAGCTCACAGGGGATGAACACTGAAGCTTTCTTT.

V gene TRBV10-3 combines with J gene TRBJ2-1, with 10 positions matching TRBD2. This CDR3 comprises 18 residues. Unmatched junction bases numbered 9, after V lost 4 bases and J lost 0 bases. The germline V gene encodes CDR1 ENHRY and CDR2 SYGVKD. The CDR3 sequence: CAISGGSTSGISYNEQFF. CDR3 nucleotide sequence: TGTGCCATCAGTGGAGGGAGTACTAGCGGGATCTCCTACAATGAGCAGTTCTTC.

This rearrangement joins TRBV18 to TRBJ2-2, with TRBD1 matching over 8 bases. The germline V gene has CDR1 KGHSH and CDR2 LQKENI. After removal of 9 bases from V and 0 bases from J, the junction contained 9 bases not matched to a gene. The CDR3 has 16 amino acids. The CDR3 region has the DNA TGTGCCAGTTCTACCGGGACAGGCCCGAACACCGGGGAGCTGTTTTTT. This encodes CASSTGTGPNTGELFF.

The chain uses TRBV6-5 and TRBJ1-6, with a weak D call TRBD1 (6 bases). The ends were cut back, 6 bases at V and 8 bases at J, with 11 bases in the middle. The CDR3 consists of 13 residues. The germline V gene has CDR1 MNHEY and CDR2 SVGAGI. CDR3 nucleotide sequence: TGTGCCAGCAGCACAGGGTGGTATTCACCCCTCCACTTT. Protein: CASSTGWYSPLHF.

This chain links TRBV5-1 with TRBJ2-7; 11 bases agree with TRBD1. The CDR3 covers 15 residues. Losses at the gene ends were 2 bases for V and 3 bases for J; bases not matched to a gene: 4. CDR1 is SGHRS, CDR2 YFSETQ, per germline. CDR3: CASSFIGTGGYEQYF. The CDR3 region has the DNA TGCGCCAGCAGCTTTATCGGGACAGGGGGCTACGAGCAGTACTTC.

J is TRBJ1-6 and V is TRBV25-1; D remains ambiguous. Deletions cut 3 bases from V and 3 bases from J, with 9 bases between. Germline CDR1 and CDR2: MGHDK and SYGVNS. The CDR3 has 15 amino acids. CDR3 sequence: CASSESGNYNSPLHF. DNA of the CDR3: TGTGCCAGCAGTGAGAGCGGGAACTATAATTCACCCCTCCACTTT.

This clone was counted once. The chain recombines TRBV5-4 with TRBJ1-1, with D tentatively TRBD1 (5 bases). V shed 0 bases and J shed 6 bases, with 18 bases lying between them. CDR3 length: 16 residues. Germline V gene lookup returns CDR1 SGHNT and CDR2 YYREEE (reference sequence). CDR3 protein: CASSLAGGGGSAEAFF. The DNA of the CDR3 is TGTGCCAGCAGCTTGGCCGGGGGTGGGGGAAGCGCTGAAGCTTTCTTT.

The chain uses TRBV4-1 and TRBJ1-2, with 8 bases identical to TRBD1. CDR3 length equals 13 residues. Germline V gene sequence: CDR1 MGHRA, CDR2 YSYEKL. V shed 4 bases, J shed 3 bases, and the junction held 1 base outside the gene matches. This chain's CDR3 is CASSLTGDYGYTF. In nucleotides, the CDR3 is TGCGCCAGCAGCCTGACAGGGGACTATGGCTACACCTTC.

V gene TRBV2 combines with J gene TRBJ1-4, with a tentative D call TRBD1 (6 bases). V was pared by 9 bases and J by 4 bases, with 12 bases between. Germline-derived CDR1 and CDR2 are SNHLY and FYNNEI. CDR3 length: 13 amino acids. CDR3 DNA sequence: TGTGCCAGTTTACAGGGCATTAATGAAAAACTGTTTTTT. It yields the protein CASLQGINEKLFF.

This clone was detected only once. This chain joins TRBV7-9 and TRBJ1-4; no clear D gene. The V gene lost 5 bases and the J gene lost 3 bases, with 7 bases spanning the gap. Germline CDR1 reads SEHNR; CDR2 reads FQNEAQ (reference sequence). The CDR3 runs 13 residues. The CDR3 DNA reads TGTGCCAGCAGCCCCCCCGCTAATGAAAAACTGTTTTTT. It yields the protein CASSPPANEKLFF.

This clone was detected only a few times. This chain joins TRBV5-6 and TRBJ1-2, with a possible D match to TRBD1 (5 bases). V lost 4 bases and J 8 bases, leaving 18 bases between the germline ends. Germline CDR1 is SGHDT and CDR2 is YYEEEE. The CDR3 spans 14 residues. CDR3 protein: CASSTAQGLRGYTF. The CDR3, as DNA: TGTGCCAGCAGCACGGCGCAGGGACTTCGGGGCTACACCTTC.

The chain uses TRBV3-1 (or the pseudogene TRBV3-2) and TRBJ1-3, with D perhaps matching TRBD1 (5 bases). The V and J ends lost 5 bases and 0 bases respectively, with 17 bases between them. CDR3 length: 17 residues. Germline V gene lookup returns CDR1 LGHDT and CDR2 YNNKEL (reference sequence). CDR3 DNA sequence: TGTGCCAGCAGCTTTAATCAGGGTAGGAACTCTGGAAACACCATATATTTT. Its protein product is CASSFNQGRNSGNTIYF.

This clone was recorded a few times. This chain connects TRBV24-1 to TRBJ2-2, with D possibly being TRBD1 (6 bases). The germline CDR1 and CDR2 sequences are KGHDR and SFDVKD. Trimming removed 7 bases from V and 5 bases from J, with 13 bases in between. The CDR3 covers 14 residues. This CDR3 reads CATSAGVATGELFF. In DNA, the CDR3 is TGTGCCACCAGCGCAGGGGTAGCGACCGGGGAGCTGTTTTTT.